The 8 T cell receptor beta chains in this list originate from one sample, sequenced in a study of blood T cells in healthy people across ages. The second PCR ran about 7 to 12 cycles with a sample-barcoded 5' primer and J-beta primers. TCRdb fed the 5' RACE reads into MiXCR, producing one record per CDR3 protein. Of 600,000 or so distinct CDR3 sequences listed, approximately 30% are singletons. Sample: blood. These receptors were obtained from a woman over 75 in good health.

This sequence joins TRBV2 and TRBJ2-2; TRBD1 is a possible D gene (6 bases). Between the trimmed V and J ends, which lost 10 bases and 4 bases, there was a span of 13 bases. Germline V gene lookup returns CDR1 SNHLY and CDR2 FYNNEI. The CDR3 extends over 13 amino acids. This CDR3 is CATRTGSTGELFF. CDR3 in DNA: TGTGCCACCAGAACAGGGTCCACCGGGGAGCTGTTTTTT.

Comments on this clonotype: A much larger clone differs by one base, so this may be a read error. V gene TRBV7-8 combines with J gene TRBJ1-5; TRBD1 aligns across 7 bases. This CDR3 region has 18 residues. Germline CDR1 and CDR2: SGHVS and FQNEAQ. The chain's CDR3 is CASSLAGTEVYSNQPQHF. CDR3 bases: TGTGCCAGCAGCCTAGCCGGGACAGAGGTTTATAGCAATCAGCCCCAGCATTTT.

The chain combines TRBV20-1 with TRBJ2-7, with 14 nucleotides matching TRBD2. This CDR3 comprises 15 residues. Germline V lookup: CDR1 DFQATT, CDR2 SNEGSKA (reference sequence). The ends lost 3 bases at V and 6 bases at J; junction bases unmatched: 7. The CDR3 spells CSARRGLAGVREQYF. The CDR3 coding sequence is TGCAGTGCTAGGCGGGGACTAGCGGGAGTGCGCGAGCAGTACTTC.

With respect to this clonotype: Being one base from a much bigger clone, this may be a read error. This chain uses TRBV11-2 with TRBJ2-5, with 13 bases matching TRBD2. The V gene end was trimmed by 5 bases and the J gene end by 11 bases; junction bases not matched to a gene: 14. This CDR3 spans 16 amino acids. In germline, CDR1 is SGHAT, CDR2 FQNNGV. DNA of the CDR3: TGTGCCAGCAGCCAAGGACTAGCGGGGGCGGTTTCTGAGCAGTACTTC. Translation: CASSQGLAGAVSEQYF.

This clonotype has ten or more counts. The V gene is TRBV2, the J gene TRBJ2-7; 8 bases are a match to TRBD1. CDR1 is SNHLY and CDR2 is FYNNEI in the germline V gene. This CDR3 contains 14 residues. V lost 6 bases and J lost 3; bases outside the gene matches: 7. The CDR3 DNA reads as TGTGCCAGCAGACCGACAGGGGTGGGCTACGAGCAGTACTTC. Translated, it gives CASRPTGVGYEQYF.

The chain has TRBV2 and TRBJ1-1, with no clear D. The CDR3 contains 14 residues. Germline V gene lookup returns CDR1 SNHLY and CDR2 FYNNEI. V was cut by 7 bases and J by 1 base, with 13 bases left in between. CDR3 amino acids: CASTARHTNTEAFF. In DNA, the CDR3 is TGTGCCAGCACCGCCCGACACACGAACACTGAAGCTTTCTTT.

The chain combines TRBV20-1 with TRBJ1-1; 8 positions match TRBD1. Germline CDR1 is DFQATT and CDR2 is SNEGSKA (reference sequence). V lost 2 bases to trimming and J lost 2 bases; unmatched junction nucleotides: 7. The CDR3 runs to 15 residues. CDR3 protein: CSARSRTGSNTEAFF. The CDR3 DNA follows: TGCAGTGCTAGATCGCGGACAGGGTCAAACACTGAAGCTTTCTTT.

DNA for the CDR3: TGTGCCAGCAGTTTCGGGGAAAGGTACTACGAGCAGTACTTC. Protein: CASSFGERYYEQYF. The chain links TRBV6-5 to TRBJ2-7; D perhaps matches TRBD2 (5 bases). The germline V and J ends were trimmed by 4 bases and 3 bases, with 13 bases remaining between them. Germline V CDR1 and CDR2: MNHEY, SVGAGI. The CDR3 runs to 14 residues.